This T cell receptor (beta chain) was captured by sequencing in a study of OX40 agonist ivuxolimab in advanced cancers. CDR3 length: 13 residues. From germline, CDR1 is SGHVS and CDR2 FNYEAQ. The table came from immunoSEQ multiplex PCR; TCRdb's copy has only in-frame clones and leaves some out. Of about 34,000 clones detected, more than 60% appear once; the ten largest clones hold approximately 11%. In this sample, this clone turned up once. Its antigen is not identified. Relative to the germline gene, one junction end is altered; a read error may explain this. Study findings and constraints: Several nonresponders also turned out to have low normalized T-cell clonal expansion. Averaged across samples, CD8+ T cells carried more expanded clones than CD4+ did.

Blood got drawn at baseline, again on cycle 4 day 1, and then on cycle 7 day 1. The sequence derives from an adult with an advanced solid tumor such as melanoma, head and neck, liver or kidney cancer. The starting material was CD4+ or CD8+ T cells sorted from blood, obtained in a trial of the OX40 agonist ivuxolimab. The rearrangement joins TRBV7-6 to TRBJ1-1, with D possibly being TRBD1 (5 bases). The CDR3 loop reads CTSSSGSSLEGFF. In DNA form, the CDR3 reads TGTACCAGCAGCTCAGGGAGCAGTCTTGAAGGTTTCTTT.